This TCR beta chain was sequenced during a study of T cells in Graves' hyperthyroidism and ophthalmopathy. About the study: Specimen type is peripheral blood, collected at initial diagnosis prior to any treatment.

Patients between 18 and 65 years old had hyperthyroidism, newly diagnosed and lasting under 2 months. Exclusion of a patient resulted from uncontrolled infection, other autoimmune disease, pregnancy or lactation. Findings and caveats of the study: Ophthalmopathy was distinguished from stable hyperthyroidism by 13 V-J signatures.

A few counts support this clonotype. Antigen unknown. V was trimmed by 2 bases and J by 4 bases, leaving 9 bases between them. CDR1 SGHTS and CDR2 YDEGEE come from the germline V gene. CDR3 length: 13 residues. Authors of the study amplified TCR beta CDR3 regions from RNA transcripts. HTBI primers were employed in a first-round RT-PCR of the TCR CDR3. TCRdb reprocessed the multiplex PCR reads via MiXCR and lists one record per CDR3 protein. The sample shows some 600,000 distinct CDR3 sequences, approximately 13% of them seen only once. The sample was blood. The chain couples TRBV5-8 to TRBJ2-5, with D possibly matching TRBD1 (6 bases). The receptor was isolated from a woman aged 25-40 years with Graves' hyperthyroidism that later progressed to Graves' ophthalmopathy. CDR3 sequence reads: CASSFGQRETQYF. The CDR3 DNA is TGTGCCAGCAGCTTCGGACAGCGAGAGACCCAGTACTTC. Combining the CDR3 with reference TRBV5-8 and TRBJ2-5 gives the whole variable domain EAGVTQSPTHLIKTRGQQATLRCSPISGHTSVYWYQQALGLGLQFLLWYDEGEERNRGNFPPRFSGRQFPNYSSELNVNALELEDSALYLCASSFGQRETQYFGPGTRLLVL.